One and the same sample provided the 21 T cell receptor beta chains below, sequenced in a study of CD8+ T cells in alopecia areata. Indicated treatment: oral pan-JAK inhibitor, 5-10 mg twice daily. Sequencing relied on a cDNA template that was reverse transcribed from extracted RNA. The data were produced by immunoSEQ multiplex PCR, yet TCRdb's version contains in-frame clones alone and is incomplete. The sample contains about 190,000 clones, 60% of which appear only once. The sequenced sample was CD4+ T cells sorted from blood, obtained at week 24, from a patient treated with tofacitinib. Receptors were obtained from a human donor with alopecia areata.

This clone was seen once. The chain is built from TRBV7-8 and TRBJ1-1; TRBD1 might be the D (6 bases). This CDR3 region has 14 residues. Trimming pared 4 bases from V and 2 bases from J, leaving 11 bases between. From germline, CDR1 is SGHVS and CDR2 FQNEAQ. This CDR3 is CASSYRDTNTEAFF. For the CDR3, the DNA is TGTGCCAGCAGCTATCGGGACACCAACACTGAAGCTTTCTTT.

This clone was seen a few times. The genes are TRBV6-5 and TRBJ1-5; possible D gene TRBD1, 5 bases. V was cut by 0 bases and J by 7 bases, with 10 bases left in between. The CDR3 runs to 14 residues. Germline V gene sequence: CDR1 MNHEY, CDR2 SVGAGI. CDR3 bases: TGTGCCAGCAGTTACTCTTCGGGGGTGCAGCCCCAGCATTTT. It encodes CASSYSSGVQPQHF.

The chain couples TRBV25-1 to TRBJ1-2; TRBD1 agrees at 7 bases. V was pared by 11 bases and J by 6 bases, with 12 bases of the junction left unmatched. The CDR3 totals 13 residues. Germline V gene sequence: CDR1 MGHDK, CDR2 SYGVNS. The CDR3 nucleotides are TGTGCCGCACGAGACAGGGACTTACATGGCTACACCTTC. This sequence encodes CAARDRDLHGYTF.

The chain uses TRBV6-5 and TRBJ1-1, with D unresolved. V lost 6 bases and J 11 bases, leaving 16 bases between the germline ends. Per germline, CDR1 MNHEY and CDR2 SVGAGI. This CDR3 has 12 residues. DNA of the CDR3: TGTGCCAGCAGCAGTGACGACCTGAGGGCTTTCTTT. Amino acid sequence: CASSSDDLRAFF.

The genes are TRBV2 and TRBJ2-2, with D uncertain. Trimming took off 6 bases at V and 7 bases at J, with 9 bases between the two ends. The germline V gene has CDR1 SNHLY and CDR2 FYNNEI. The CDR3 sequence is 12 residues long. This CDR3 is CASRSSVGELFF. CDR3 bases: TGTGCCAGCAGATCGAGCGTCGGGGAGCTGTTTTTT.

This clone was counted a few times. Other DNA sequences within the sample encode an identical CDR3. The chain joins TRBV29-1 to TRBJ1-1, with 7 bases lining up with TRBD1. CDR3 size: 12 residues. Trimming removed 3 bases from V and 5 bases from J; junction bases left unmatched: 3. The V gene's germline CDR1 is SQVTM and CDR2 ANQGSEA. The CDR3 is CSVEQGGTEAFF. DNA for the CDR3: TGCAGCGTTGAGCAGGGGGGGACTGAAGCTTTCTTT.

This clone was observed a few times. V gene TRBV10-3 combines with J gene TRBJ1-1; a possible D gene is TRBD1 (5 bases). The CDR3 sequence is 12 residues long. From germline, CDR1 is ENHRY and CDR2 SYGVKD. The V end lost 6 bases, the J end lost 1 base, and 6 bases lay between the germline ends. CDR3 amino acids: CAIRGENTEAFF. DNA for the CDR3: TGTGCCATCAGAGGGGAGAACACTGAAGCTTTCTTT.

This clone was picked up one time. This chain uses TRBV19 with TRBJ2-3; D unclear. The CDR3 contains 14 residues. V lost 4 bases and J 0 bases, leaving 8 bases between the germline ends. CDR1 and CDR2 from the germline V gene are LNHDA and SQIVND (reference sequence). CDR3 residues: CASSSRQSTDTQYF. The CDR3 region has the DNA TGTGCCAGTAGTAGCCGCCAAAGCACAGATACGCAGTATTTT.

This clone was counted only a few times. This chain links TRBV6-1 with TRBJ1-4; 7 bases line up with TRBD1. Germline V CDR1 and CDR2: MNHNS, SASEGT. The CDR3 is 13 amino acids. Trimming removed 1 base from V and 10 bases from J; junction bases left unmatched: 3. This chain's CDR3 is CASSEGQGGKLFF. The CDR3 DNA reads TGTGCCAGCAGTGAAGGACAGGGAGGAAAACTGTTTTTT.

This clone was detected a few times. V is TRBV11-2 and J is TRBJ2-3, with a possible D match to TRBD2 (5 bases). The CDR3 consists of 14 residues. CDR1 is SGHAT and CDR2 is FQNNGV in the germline V gene. Trimming took 9 bases from V and 0 from J, leaving 13 bases between them. DNA for the CDR3: TGTGCCAGTGTCTCGAGAGGGAGCACAGATACGCAGTATTTT. The encoded protein is CASVSRGSTDTQYF.

A single count supports this clone. V usage is TRBV6-1 and J usage is TRBJ2-7; tentatively, D is TRBD2 (5 bases). Germline V gene lookup returns CDR1 MNHNS and CDR2 SASEGT. V gave up 5 bases and J gave up 1 base, with 15 bases separating them. This CDR3 region has 15 residues. This CDR3 is CASSRRGGWSYEQYF. CDR3 sequence (DNA): TGTGCCAGCAGTCGTCGGGGTGGATGGTCCTACGAGCAGTACTTC.

This clone was recorded a few times. The chain uses TRBV19 and TRBJ1-1; D unclear. Germline V gene data show CDR1 as LNHDA and CDR2 as SQIVND (reference sequence). The CDR3 length is 13 residues. V dropped 5 bases and J dropped 0 bases, with 7 bases sitting between them. For the CDR3, the DNA is TGTGCCAGTAGTGTCTTCATGAACACTGAAGCTTTCTTT. Its translation is CASSVFMNTEAFF.

The V gene is TRBV7-2, the J gene TRBJ1-5; D gene ambiguous. Germline V lookup: CDR1 SGHTA, CDR2 FQGNSA. The CDR3 length is 15 residues. V gave up 5 bases and J gave up 0 bases, with 11 bases separating them. The CDR3 DNA sequence: TGTGCCAGCAGCCAACGGCTCAATAGCAATCAGCCCCAGCATTTT. Translated, it gives CASSQRLNSNQPQHF.

Concerning this clone itself: Other DNA sequences in this sample translate to the same CDR3. The chain uses TRBV29-1 and TRBJ1-1; perhaps TRBD1 as D (6 bases). This CDR3 is built from 13 residues. Germline CDR1 and CDR2: SQVTM and ANQGSEA. Trimming took off 4 bases at V and 0 bases at J, with 9 bases between the two ends. The CDR3 coding sequence is TGCAGCGTTGTCAGGGGATTGAACACTGAAGCTTTCTTT. Translating gives CSVVRGLNTEAFF.

This sequence joins TRBV20-1 and TRBJ1-2, with D unclear. CDR1 DFQATT and CDR2 SNEGSKA come from the germline V gene (reference sequence). The CDR3 spans 10 residues. Trimming took 6 bases from V and 7 from J, leaving 9 bases between them. The CDR3 region is CSAPDPGYTF. The CDR3 nucleotides read TGCAGTGCCCCCGACCCTGGCTACACCTTC.

This clone was seen once. The chain uses TRBV11-2 and TRBJ2-2, with TRBD1 identical over 10 bases. Germline trimming cut 3 bases from V and 1 base from J; bases unmatched to any gene: 2. Germline CDR1 is SGHAT and CDR2 is FQNNGV. The CDR3 has 16 amino acids. CDR3 sequence (DNA): TGTGCCAGCAGCTTGGGACAGGGGAGGAACACCGGGGAGCTGTTTTTT. It encodes CASSLGQGRNTGELFF. The variable domain in full, with the rest retrieved from reference TRBV11-2 and TRBJ2-2, is EAGVAQSPRYKIIEKRQSVAFWCNPISGHATLYWYQQILGQGPKLLIQFQNNGVVDDSQLPKDRFSAERLKGVDSTLKIQPAKLEDSAVYLCASSLGQGRNTGELFFGEGSRLTVL.

This clone was seen a single time. The V call is TRBV27, the J call TRBJ1-4; 7 bases align to TRBD1. Germline trimming cut 8 bases from V and 6 bases from J; bases unmatched to any gene: 6. The germline gives CDR1 MNHEY, CDR2 SMNVEV (reference sequence). There are 13 residues in the CDR3. In DNA, the CDR3 is TGTGCCAGCCGGGACAGCCACGATGAAAAACTGTTTTTT. Encoded protein: CASRDSHDEKLFF.

The chain carries TRBV5-1 and TRBJ1-2; tentative D call: TRBD1 (6 bases). Deletions cut 0 bases from V and 8 bases from J, with 11 bases between. CDR3 size: 13 residues. Germline CDR1 reads SGHRS; CDR2 reads YFSETQ. The CDR3 DNA is TGCGCCAGCAGCTTGGCTAGGGGGGACGGCTACACCTTC. This gives the protein CASSLARGDGYTF. The whole variable domain, remainder taken from reference TRBV5-1 and TRBJ1-2, is KAGVTQTPRYLIKTRGQQVTLSCSPISGHRSVSWYQQTPGQGLQFLFEYFSETQRNKGNFPGRFSGRQFSNSRSEMNVSTLELGDSALYLCASSLARGDGYTFGSGTRLTVV.

V usage is TRBV2 and J usage is TRBJ1-5; D remains ambiguous. V gave up 6 bases and J gave up 0 bases, with 6 bases separating them. The length of the CDR3 is 13 residues. Germline CDR1 reads SNHLY; CDR2 reads FYNNEI. The CDR3 nucleotides are TGTGCCAGCAGGGGGATTAGCAATCAGCCCCAGCATTTT. Translating it yields CASRGISNQPQHF.

The chain couples TRBV5-6 to TRBJ2-3; 8 bases line up with TRBD2. Germline assignment: CDR1 SGHDT and CDR2 YYEEEE. The CDR3 is made up of 17 amino acids. J gave up 2 bases and V 5 bases, and 13 bases lay outside the gene matches. CDR3 sequence reads: CASSHTSGDSYTDTQYF. In DNA, the CDR3 is TGTGCCAGCAGTCATACTAGCGGCGACTCGTACACAGATACGCAGTATTTT. Filled out from reference TRBV5-6 and TRBJ2-3, the complete variable domain reads DAGVTQSPTHLIKTRGQQVTLRCSPKSGHDTVSWYQQALGQGPQFIFQYYEEEERQRGNFPDRFSGHQFPNYSSELNVNALLLGDSALYLCASSHTSGDSYTDTQYFGPGTRLTVL.

This chain joins TRBV2 and TRBJ1-5; 7 bases line up with TRBD1. This CDR3 spans 15 amino acids. Looked up from germline, CDR1 is SNHLY and CDR2 is FYNNEI. J gave up 1 base and V 6 bases, and 6 bases lay outside the gene matches. In DNA, the CDR3 is TGTGCCAGCAGCGCCACAGGGGTCAGCAATCAGCCCCAGCATTTT. Translated, it gives CASSATGVSNQPQHF.